Detailed here is one T cell receptor beta chain. No antigen is known for it. This sample stems from a study of T-cell reconstitution after alpha-beta-depleted transplantation in children. Whole-study findings and limits: T cells produced anew were the main source of T-cell counts and diversity one year after transplant. By about two months after transplant, alpha-beta T cells reportedly arose from several hundred graft clones that had expanded. Where some patients showed high TCRbeta diversity at day 60, it came from recipient T cells and thymic progenitors that had survived.

A library of TCRbeta sequences, prepared with unique molecular identifiers, was generated. TCRdb itself ran the PCR reads through MiXCR, one entry per CDR3 protein. Of approximately 980,000 distinct CDR3 sequences in the sample, about 26% are singletons; the top ten hold roughly 30%. The V gene's germline CDR1 is SGHRS and CDR2 YFSETQ. CDR3 length: 13 amino acids. V dropped 5 bases and J dropped 3 bases, with 9 bases sitting between them. This receptor was obtained from a boy in the first two years of life who had a stem cell transplant for SCID, so the T cells may come from the graft donor. The chain combines TRBV5-1 with TRBJ1-5; tentatively, D is TRBD1 (5 bases). The specimen was PBMCs, mostly from graft donor cells, collected 360 days after TCRalphabeta/CD19-depleted stem cell transplant. The CDR3 loop is CASRLTVNQPQHF. CDR3 DNA: TGCGCCAGCAGATTGACAGTCAATCAGCCCCAGCATTTT.